This TCR beta chain was recorded in a study of blood T cells in healthy people across ages. General study findings and limits: Greater diversity and more naive CD4+ cells were seen in long-lived donors than in aged donors.

V was cut by 7 bases and J by 4 bases, with 14 bases left in between. The CDR3 is 14 residues long. Germline V gives CDR1 SNHLY, CDR2 FYNNEI. This clonotype was counted a few times. The antigen is undetermined. Next came a second PCR, run for about 6 to 12 cycles, which used a sample-barcoded 5' primer along with a J-beta primer mix. Every cDNA was tagged by a template-switch adaptor with 12 random nucleotides. A single record per CDR3 protein comes from TCRdb applying MiXCR to the 5' RACE reads. Of hundreds of thousands of distinct CDR3 sequences detected, approximately 25% appear once; the ten largest clones hold around 10%. These records were also assigned to another study, of T cells of mothers and their children. That work states: No clone of persistent microchimeric T cells was detected.

The sequencing sample was made of blood. This sequence joins TRBV2 and TRBJ1-3; D gene ambiguous. The sequence was obtained from a boy between 10 and 17 years old in good health. Here the CDR3 reads CASITGPGGNTIYF. The CDR3, as DNA: TGTGCCAGCATCACGGGCCCGGGAGGAAACACCATATATTTT.